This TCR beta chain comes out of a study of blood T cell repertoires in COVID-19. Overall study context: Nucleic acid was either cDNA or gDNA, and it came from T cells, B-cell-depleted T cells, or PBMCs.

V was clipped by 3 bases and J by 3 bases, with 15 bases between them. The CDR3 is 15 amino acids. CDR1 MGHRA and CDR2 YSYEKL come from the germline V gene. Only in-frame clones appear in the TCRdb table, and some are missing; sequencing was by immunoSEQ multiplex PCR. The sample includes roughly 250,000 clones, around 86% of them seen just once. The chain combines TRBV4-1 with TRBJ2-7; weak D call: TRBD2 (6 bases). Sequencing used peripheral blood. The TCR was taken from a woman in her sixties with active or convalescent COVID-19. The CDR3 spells CASSHQVTRSYEQYF. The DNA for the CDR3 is TGCGCCAGCAGCCACCAAGTGACTAGAAGCTACGAGCAGTACTTC.